This record concerns one T cell receptor (beta chain) sequence. The target of this receptor is not known. Base qualities are missing; no much larger clone stands one base away. The data are from a study of cytomegalovirus exposure and HLA in healthy donors (dated by TCRdb to between 2016 and 2019). Background on the whole study: According to an earlier analysis of a few hundred of the donors, roughly 180 million T cells yielded approximately 120 million unique TCR beta sequences and about 300 Gb of sequence data. About 300 gigabases of sequencing data and approximately 85 million unique TCR sequences were included in an early release covering several hundred HLA-typed donors. Of the approximately 400 genotyped donors, over 80% were placed in the genetic ancestry cluster associated with self-reported Caucasian donors. The study aimed to test whether signatures of past pathogen exposure could be identified by cataloging public T cell receptors. The T cell repertoires of roughly 660 subjects were profiled by immunosequencing and related to cytomegalovirus serostatus. Along with the approximately 700-subject first cohort, a separate validation cohort of around 120 different subjects was used. The study combined high-throughput TCR immunosequencing, statistical association of individual TCRs with disease status, and machine learning to predict cytomegalovirus infection status. A later analysis re-examined previously published TCR beta repertoires from 600 to 700 donors and added high-resolution HLA genotyping to investigate patterns of TCR occurrence. In the later analysis, no new phenotypic data were used to find candidate immune exposures; instead, reliance was placed on TCR beta sequences and their occurrence across donors. An earlier analysis of around 540 of the donors applied high-throughput TCR beta sequencing to assess whether each TCR beta V gene segment acted as functional or pseudogenic. Donor age, sex, ethnicity and CMV serostatus were compiled alongside the repertoire data. In a later genetic analysis, genome-wide SNP genotypes for about three fifths of the 666 donors were used, and that subset was treated as a discovery cohort. All discovery cohort repertoires had been generated using a single sequencing platform. Both class I and class II loci were covered by HLA typing, at four-digit resolution. The number of donors typed differed by locus, with about 629-630 for A, B, C, DRB1 and DQB1, more than 500 for DQA1, 600 to 610 for DPA1, and some 440 for DPB1. Because of strong linkage in the cohort, five DR-DQ haplotypes were treated as single units for association and clustering. Among about 390 genotyped donors of the cohort, an average of around 240,000 unique TCR beta nucleotide sequences were sequenced per donor, roughly 20% of them non-productive.

The cohort comprised under 700 healthy bone marrow donors. At the time of sampling, every cohort member was nominally healthy, though immune exposures that went unrecorded were likely present. The donor was CMV seronegative and belonged to the group of around 350 seronegative cohort members. A peripheral blood sample was collected from each donor, and TCR beta sequencing was performed on peripheral blood mononuclear cells. Genomic DNA extraction from the blood cell samples was performed with the Qiagen DNeasy Blood Extraction Kit. On the study overall, not on this receptor specifically: Several of the top co-occurrence clusters appeared to be linked to parvovirus B19, influenza, CMV and Epstein-Barr virus, according to a later analysis. Most TCR sequences were observed very rarely across donors, whereas some public TCRs were present in many individuals. Correlated functional status among segregating V segments might be attributable to linkage disequilibrium, but an unknown experimental factor could not be ruled out. The only immune exposure information available for the cohort was CMV serostatus. A total of 150 to 200 TCR beta chains were listed by the study as associated with cytomegalovirus. The classifier was reported to diagnose cytomegalovirus status with high specificity and sensitivity in both the original and validation cohorts. The sequencing pipeline was judged likely to have produced a cluster of highly shared sequence variants as a technical artifact. In a later analysis, the rate of TCR association differed among HLA loci, with DRB1 alleles having the most associated TCRs and HLA-C alleles having the fewest. Strong co-occurrence of HLA alleles, especially DR and DQ, made assigning TCR associations to individual alleles difficult. The cohort was sequenced for TCR beta chains only, and without alpha or paired-chain data the features that could be detected were limited. An earlier analysis of around 600 of the donors showed that most TCR beta V segments appeared in productive rearrangements either about 87% or about 30% of the time, which broadly matched IMGT annotations. In a later analysis, some 18,000 TCR beta sequences were associated with specific HLA alleles at a false discovery rate of 0.05. V-gene and J-gene trimming of TCR beta chains was associated with a missense DCLRE1C variant in a later genetic analysis, and the association was replicated in an independent cohort. According to a later analysis, most CMV-associated TCR beta chains appeared to be HLA-restricted, and the HLA associations seemed to be driven largely by CMV exposure. The earlier analysis of 587 of the donors excluded 15 to 20 rarely observed V segments, including chromosome 9 orphons, because counts were too low. Presence/absence analyses assumed roughly uniform sequencing depth across donors, an assumption that may not hold. Because HLA typing was unavailable for some donors at each locus, only the typed subset was used in association tests. It was suggested by the authors that the approach could potentially be generalized to other disease states and immunological phenotypes. A further reported finding was that TCR beta sequences accurately predicted the HLA-A and HLA-B alleles for most subjects in the first cohort. Compared with the approximately 700-donor mean, donors in an Asian-associated ancestry cluster had fewer N-insertions in productive TCRs, according to a later genetic analysis. Because the 87-base-pair reads could not distinguish some IMGT-functional V segments, including TRBV6-2 and TRBV6-3, those segments were excluded. In a later analysis, HLA-associated TCR beta chains showed more clonal expansion and lower generation probabilities than non-associated chains that were equally common. Three of the identified cytomegalovirus-associated TCR beta chains were confirmed in vitro to be specific for cytomegalovirus antigens.

According to the germline V gene, CDR1 reads KGHSH and CDR2 reads LQKENI. V is reduced by 0 bases and J by 4 bases, leaving a spacing of 15 bases between them. The CDR3, cysteine through phenylalanine, is 16 amino acids long. Only CDR3 DNA is held: 48 bases, read in frame from base 1. Receptor libraries were prepared by the immunoSEQ multiplex PCR assay. The multiplex PCR relied on a mix of 60 forward primers for TCR Vbeta segments and 13 reverse primers for TCR Jbeta segments. The CDR3 region of rearranged TCR beta genes was amplified from genomic DNA with a multiplex PCR assay. The Illumina HiSeq System was used to sequence the amplified TCR beta libraries as 87-base-pair reads. In the source study's methods: Across the 640 or so repertoires, a later analysis counted 78 million or so unique TCR beta chains, roughly 11 million of which were shared by at least two donors. To remove PCR and sequencing errors, raw reads were error-corrected and collapsed into unique sequences using a nearest-neighbor algorithm that merged closely related sequences. To assign V, D and J gene segments, CDR3 sequences were aligned to IMGT reference sequences. For a sequence to be retained, at least a six-nucleotide match to both a V gene segment and a J gene segment was required. Rearrangements were classified as productive when the CDR3 lacked stop codons and remained in frame with V and J, and all other rearrangements were classified as non-productive. Following IMGT convention, CDR3 was defined as the stretch from the second conserved V-encoded cysteine up to the conserved J-encoded phenylalanine. Sequences without an unambiguous match to a single V gene segment were excluded from the earlier analysis of over 500 of the donors. In an earlier analysis of several hundred of the donors, V segments were called functional above 56.7% productive rearrangements and were called segregating when the between-donor standard deviation exceeded 5%. A statistical classification framework was built to diagnose cytomegalovirus status from the catalog of TCR beta chain sequences. A later analysis assigned V and J genes by comparing TCR nucleotide sequences with IMGT/GENE-DB human TR gene sequences. Using the TCRdist pipeline, a later analysis assigned CDR3 sequences along with most-parsimonious VDJ recombination scenarios. In a later analysis, each TCR beta chain was defined by its CDR3 amino acid sequence together with its V-gene family, and reads without a unique V-gene family were excluded. A later analysis removed several hundred highly shared, low-generation-probability nucleotide sequences to deal with suspected cross-contamination and a sequencing artifact. In a later analysis, a clonal expansion index for each public chain was calculated from normalized within-repertoire ranks of inferred template counts. Generation probabilities in a later analysis came from a VDJ recombination model fitted to out-of-frame rearrangements, and those results were checked against IGoR. In a later analysis, TCR-TCR, TCR-HLA and TCR-CMV co-occurrence was scored with hypergeometric tests, and a repertoire-size bias correction was applied to TCR pairs. In a later analysis, false discovery rates were estimated by permuting HLA or CMV assignments 20 times. In a later analysis, co-occurring TCRs were grouped using DBSCAN, and TCRdist sequence similarity was added for clustering within HLA-allele-positive subsets. For co-occurrence clustering, repertoires with fewer than 30,000 or more than 120,000 public chains were excluded, along with five repertoires with anomalous nucleotide sharing. TCRdb carries this immuneACCESS record with in-frame sequences only. Its versions omit some clonotypes, under half of them owing to an unresolved V gene in the studies checked, with the rest unexplained. From that table come the V and J calls and clone size; the DNA was used to work out D and trimming. In all, the sample holds around 130,000 clones, and around four fifths of those were seen once. Together, the top ten hold about 1% of the sample.

This TCR was sampled from a boy aged 5-17 years in good health and CMV-seronegative. Recombination connected TRBV18 to TRBJ1-1; the D gene is not confidently resolved. Sequencing was performed on PBMCs. Here the CDR3 is given as CASSPPHRLSGTEAFF. The sequenced DNA: TGTGCCAGCTCACCACCGCACCGCCTCTCGGGCACTGAAGCTTTCTTT.